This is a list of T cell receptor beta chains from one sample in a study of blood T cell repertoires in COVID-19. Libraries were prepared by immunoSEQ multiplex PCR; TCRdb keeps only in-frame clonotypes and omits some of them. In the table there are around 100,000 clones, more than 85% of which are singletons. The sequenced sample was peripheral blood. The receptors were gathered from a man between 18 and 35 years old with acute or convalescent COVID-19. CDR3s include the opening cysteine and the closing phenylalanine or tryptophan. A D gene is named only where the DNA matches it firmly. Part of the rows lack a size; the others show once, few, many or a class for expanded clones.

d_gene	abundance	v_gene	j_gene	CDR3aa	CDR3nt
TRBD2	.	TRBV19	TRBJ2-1	CASSIVSRPGLAGVYEQFF	TGTGCCAGTAGTATAGTGAGCAGACCGGGACTAGCGGGTGTGTATGAGCAGTTCTTC
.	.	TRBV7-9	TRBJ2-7	CASSLGAPNYEQYF	TGTGCCAGCAGCTTAGGGGCTCCGAATTACGAGCAGTACTTC
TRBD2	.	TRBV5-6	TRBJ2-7	CASSVGLPPREQYF	TGTGCCAGCAGCGTGGGACTACCCCCTCGGGAGCAGTACTTC
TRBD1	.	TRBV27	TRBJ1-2	CASGPVQGRAPYGYTF	TGTGCCAGCGGCCCCGTACAGGGGAGAGCTCCCTATGGCTACACCTTC
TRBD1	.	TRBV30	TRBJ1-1	CAWVSRGYTEAFF	TGTGCCTGGGTGAGCAGGGGGTATACTGAAGCTTTCTTT
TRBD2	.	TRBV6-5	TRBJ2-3	CASSYWSGGRTDTQYF	TGTGCCAGCAGTTACTGGAGCGGGGGGAGGACAGATACGCAGTATTTT
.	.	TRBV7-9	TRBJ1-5	CASPSENYSNQPQHF	TGTGCCAGCCCCTCGGAGAATTATAGCAATCAGCCCCAGCATTTT
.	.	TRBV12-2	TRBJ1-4	CASRLVGTANEKLFF	TGTGCAAGTCGCTTAGTCGGGACAGCTAATGAAAAACTGTTTTTT
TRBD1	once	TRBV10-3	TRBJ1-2	CAISTPLDRDGYGYTF	TGTGCCATCAGTACCCCTTTGGACAGGGACGGCTATGGCTACACCTTC
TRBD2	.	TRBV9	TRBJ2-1	CASSVDPQLAGGRNEQFF	TGTGCCAGCAGCGTAGATCCCCAACTAGCGGGAGGCCGCAATGAGCAGTTCTTC
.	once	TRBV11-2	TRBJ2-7	CASSSPGSGVYEQYF	TGTGCCAGCAGCTCCCCAGGGTCTGGGGTCTACGAGCAGTACTTC
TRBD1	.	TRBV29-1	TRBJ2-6	CSALGGQGNSGANVLTF	TGCAGCGCCCTTGGGGGACAGGGGAACTCTGGGGCCAACGTCCTGACTTTC
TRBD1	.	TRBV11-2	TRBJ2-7	CASRPLRKLDRGREYEQYF	TGTGCCAGCAGACCACTACGGAAGCTGGACAGGGGGCGCGAGTACGAGCAGTACTTC
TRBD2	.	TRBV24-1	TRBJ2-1	CATSDPRGGLTSAGSYNEQFF	TGTGCCACCAGTGACCCGCGAGGGGGGCTGACTAGCGCGGGATCCTACAATGAGCAGTTCTTC
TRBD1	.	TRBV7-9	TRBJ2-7	CASSFRDSTYEQYF	TGTGCCAGCAGCTTCCGGGACAGCACCTACGAGCAGTACTTC
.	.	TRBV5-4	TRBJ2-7	CASSMDADYEQYF	TGTGCCAGCAGCATGGACGCGGACTACGAGCAGTACTTC
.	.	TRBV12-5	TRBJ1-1	CASGLVQLVNTEAFF	TGTGCTAGTGGTTTGGTACAGTTAGTAAACACTGAAGCTTTCTTT
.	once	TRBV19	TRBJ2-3	CASSFSTGLLTDTQYF	TGTGCCAGTAGTTTCTCTACAGGGTTACTAACAGATACGCAGTATTTT
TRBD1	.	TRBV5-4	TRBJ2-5	CASSPGQQETQYF	TGTGCCAGCAGCCCGGGACAGCAAGAGACCCAGTACTTC
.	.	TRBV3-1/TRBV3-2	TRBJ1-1	CASSPRHTNTEAFF	TGTGCCAGCAGCCCCCGACACACTAACACTGAAGCTTTCTTT
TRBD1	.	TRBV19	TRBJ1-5	CASSQGAYQPQHF	TGTGCCAGTAGTCAGGGGGCCTATCAGCCCCAGCATTTT
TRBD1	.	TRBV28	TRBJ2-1	CASSADGTGGWNEQFF	TGTGCCAGCAGTGCAGACGGGACAGGGGGCTGGAATGAGCAGTTCTTC